This T cell receptor (beta chain) is from a study of T cells in Graves' hyperthyroidism and ophthalmopathy. Study observations and caveats: Ophthalmopathy was predicted by the model a median of 6.5 months ahead of onset.

TCR beta CDR3 regions were amplified from RNA. A first-round RT-PCR of the TCR CDR3 used the HTBI primer set. TCRdb redid the calling of the multiplex PCR reads with MiXCR, one entry per CDR3 protein. The sample has about 290,000 distinct CDR3 sequences, about an eighth seen once. The CDR3 spans 14 residues. Germline CDR1 is LGHNA and CDR2 is YNFKEQ. Deletions cut 7 bases from V and 4 bases from J, with 16 bases between. The table lists this clonotype with many counts. Its specificity is not known. This clonotype was sampled from a woman aged 30 to 39 with Graves' hyperthyroidism that later progressed to Graves' ophthalmopathy. The chain joins TRBV4-2 to TRBJ1-2; D possibly corresponds to TRBD1 (6 bases). The specimen sequenced was blood. The CDR3 DNA is TGTGCCAGCACTCAAGGGGGACTGACCTATGGCTACACCTTC. This codes for CASTQGGLTYGYTF.